The 17 T cell receptor beta chains below were found in one sample sequenced in a study of blood T cell repertoires in COVID-19. Produced via immunoSEQ multiplex PCR; TCRdb's table is partial and in-frame only. The sample has some 220,000 clones, roughly 80% seen once; the top ten hold around 7.3%. Specimen: peripheral blood. The receptor set was obtained from a woman between 65 and 79 years old with acute or convalescent COVID-19.

The chain combines TRBV18 with TRBJ2-5, with 10 bases that match TRBD2. Germline V gene lookup returns CDR1 KGHSH and CDR2 LQKENI. Losses at the gene ends were 1 base for V and 3 bases for J; bases not matched to a gene: 5. CDR3 size: 16 residues. The CDR3 spells CASSPRFLAGEETQYF. DNA for the CDR3: TGTGCCAGCTCACCACGATTTCTAGCGGGGGAAGAGACCCAGTACTTC.

This clone was found once. This sequence joins TRBV5-3 and TRBJ2-3; tentative D call: TRBD1 (6 bases). TRBV5-3 belongs to the ORF category, with a function that is uncertain. The ends were cut back, 0 bases at V and 3 bases at J, with 11 bases in the middle. This CDR3 is 15 amino acids long. In DNA, the CDR3 is TGTGCCAGAAGCTTGGACAGGGTGGGTACAGATACGCAGTATTTT. It translates to CARSLDRVGTDTQYF.

V usage is TRBV6-6 and J usage is TRBJ1-1; D is unresolved. Germline CDR1 MNHNY, CDR2 SVGAGI (reference sequence). The CDR3 is 13 residues long. V was clipped by 4 bases and J by 0 bases, with 6 bases between them. CDR3 in amino acids: CASSFTLNTEAFF. The CDR3 DNA is TGTGCCAGCAGTTTCACATTGAACACTGAAGCTTTCTTT.

CDR3 loop: CASNDLGGLAKNIQYF. CDR3 sequence (DNA): TGTGCCAGCAATGACCTAGGCGGCTTAGCCAAAAACATTCAGTACTTC. The chain is built from TRBV6-1 and TRBJ2-4, with unresolved D. Trimming took off 7 bases at V and 0 bases at J, with 16 bases between the two ends. This CDR3 is built from 16 residues. Looked up from germline, CDR1 is MNHNS and CDR2 is SASEGT.

This chain uses TRBV6-5 with TRBJ1-1; 11 bases align to TRBD1. V lost 2 bases, J lost 5 bases, and 4 bases stayed unmatched. The germline V gene encodes CDR1 MNHEY and CDR2 SVGAGI. The CDR3 is 15 residues long. The CDR3 DNA follows: TGTGCCAGCAGTTACGTGTGGGACAGGGGGACTGAAGCTTTCTTT. Protein sequence: CASSYVWDRGTEAFF.

Remarks on this clone: The same CDR3 can be traced to other DNA sequences in this sample. V is TRBV18 and J is TRBJ1-1; possibly TRBD1 for D (6 bases). The germline V gene has CDR1 KGHSH and CDR2 LQKENI. This CDR3 is 14 amino acids long. Trimming removed 2 bases from V and 5 bases from J, with 12 bases in between. The CDR3 here is CASSPLEGGTEAFF. CDR3 nucleotide sequence: TGTGCCAGCTCACCATTGGAGGGGGGGACTGAAGCTTTCTTT. Full variable domain (remainder filled in from reference TRBV18 and TRBJ1-1): NAGVMQNPRHLVRRRGQEARLRCSPMKGHSHVYWYRQLPEEGLKFMVYLQKENIIDESGMPKERFSAEFPKEGPSILRIQQVVRGDSAAYFCASSPLEGGTEAFFGQGTRLTVV.

The genes are TRBV4-2 and TRBJ2-3; maybe TRBD2 (5 bases). Germline CDR1 and CDR2: LGHNA and YNFKEQ. CDR3 length: 17 amino acids. The V and J ends lost 0 bases and 0 bases respectively, with 13 bases between them. The CDR3 bases are TGTGCCAGCAGCCAAGAATCGGTAGCGCCTAGCACAGATACGCAGTATTTT. It specifies CASSQESVAPSTDTQYF.

The genes are TRBV3-1 (or the pseudogene TRBV3-2) and TRBJ2-1; D may be TRBD1 (5 bases). CDR1 and CDR2 (germline): LGHDT, YNNKEL (reference sequence). V was clipped by 2 bases and J by 1 base, with 9 bases between them. The CDR3 runs to 15 residues. The DNA for the CDR3 is TGTGCCAGCAGCCAACCAGGGCTATCCTACAATGAGCAGTTCTTC. Translation gives CASSQPGLSYNEQFF.

This clone was found a few times. The CDR3 region is CATSGVLAGQETQYF. CDR3 nucleotide sequence: TGTGCCACCAGTGGAGTACTAGCGGGGCAAGAGACCCAGTACTTC. V usage is TRBV24-1 and J usage is TRBJ2-5; TRBD2 matches at 10 bases. The CDR3 has 15 amino acids. Per the germline V gene, CDR1 is KGHDR and CDR2 is SFDVKD. V trimming: 5 bases; J trimming: 2 bases; junction bases outside the gene matches: 4.

The rearrangement joins TRBV27 to TRBJ1-4, with a tentative D call TRBD1 (6 bases). Trimming shortened V by 3 bases and J by 8 bases, and 19 bases separated the two germline ends. Germline CDR1 MNHEY, CDR2 SMNVEV (reference sequence). The CDR3 loop spans 16 amino acids. This chain's CDR3 is CASSLYEGGLPEKLFF. The CDR3 region has the DNA TGTGCCAGCAGTTTGTACGAAGGGGGTCTCCCCGAAAAACTGTTTTTT.

The CDR3 DNA reads as TGTGCCAGCAGGAAGGGGGCAGCAACTAATGAAAAACTGTTTTTT. Amino acids: CASRKGAATNEKLFF. The chain carries TRBV2 and TRBJ1-4; 7 bases agree with TRBD1. J gave up 0 bases and V 6 bases, and 4 bases lay outside the gene matches. This CDR3 comprises 15 residues. Germline loops: CDR1 SNHLY, CDR2 FYNNEI.

The rearrangement uses TRBV13 and TRBJ1-1; D is uncertain. Germline CDR1 and CDR2: PRHDT and FYEKMQ (reference sequence). V was clipped by 4 bases and J by 4 bases, with 7 bases between them. This CDR3 is 12 amino acids long. The CDR3 sequence is CASSSSGTEAFF. The CDR3, as DNA: TGTGCCAGCAGCTCTAGCGGCACTGAAGCTTTCTTT.

The chain joins TRBV2 to TRBJ2-1; tentatively, D is TRBD2 (5 bases). This CDR3 has 15 amino acids. Trimming left V 2 bases short and J 0 bases short, with 8 bases between. In germline, CDR1 is SNHLY, CDR2 FYNNEI. The CDR3 DNA is TGTGCCAGCAGTGAACAGCGGAGCTCCTACAATGAGCAGTTCTTC. Amino acid sequence: CASSEQRSSYNEQFF. Based on the CDR3 plus reference TRBV2 and TRBJ2-1, the full variable domain is EPEVTQTPSHQVTQMGQEVILRCVPISNHLYFYWYRQILGQKVEFLVSFYNNEISEKSEIFDDQFSVERPDGSNFTLKIRSTKLEDSAMYFCASSEQRSSYNEQFFGPGTRLTVL.

The chain is built from TRBV11-2 and TRBJ1-1, with D possibly matching TRBD1 (6 bases). The CDR3 has 19 amino acids. V gave up 3 bases and J gave up 3 bases, with 26 bases separating them. Germline V gives CDR1 SGHAT, CDR2 FQNNGV. CDR3 in amino acids: CASSLSPGTKLRKDTEAFF. The CDR3 nucleotides read TGTGCCAGCAGCTTGAGCCCCGGGACAAAACTAAGGAAGGACACTGAAGCTTTCTTT.

The chain carries TRBV2 and TRBJ2-3; 10 bases are shared with TRBD2. Germline V gives CDR1 SNHLY, CDR2 FYNNEI. V lost 10 bases and J lost 6; bases outside the gene matches: 10. The CDR3 totals 14 residues. The chain's CDR3 is CAISAGGLADTQYF. The CDR3 DNA is TGTGCCATCTCAGCGGGGGGGCTAGCTGATACGCAGTATTTT.

The chain links TRBV7-2 to TRBJ2-5; no firm D call. Germline values: CDR1 SGHTA, CDR2 FQGNSA. This CDR3 region has 13 residues. Trimming cost V 2 bases and J 1 base, with 5 bases left between them. DNA for the CDR3: TGTGCCAGCAGCTTAAACTCCCAAGAGACCCAGTACTTC. Translated: CASSLNSQETQYF.

The chain carries TRBV5-4 and TRBJ2-1; 9 bases agree with TRBD1. The CDR3 runs to 14 residues. V shed 1 base and J 8 bases; nucleotides not matched to a gene: 4. Germline-derived CDR1 and CDR2 are SGHNT and YYREEE (reference sequence). The CDR3, as DNA: TGTGCCAGCAGCTTGATGGACAGGGGCGATGAGCAGTTCTTC. This translates into CASSLMDRGDEQFF.